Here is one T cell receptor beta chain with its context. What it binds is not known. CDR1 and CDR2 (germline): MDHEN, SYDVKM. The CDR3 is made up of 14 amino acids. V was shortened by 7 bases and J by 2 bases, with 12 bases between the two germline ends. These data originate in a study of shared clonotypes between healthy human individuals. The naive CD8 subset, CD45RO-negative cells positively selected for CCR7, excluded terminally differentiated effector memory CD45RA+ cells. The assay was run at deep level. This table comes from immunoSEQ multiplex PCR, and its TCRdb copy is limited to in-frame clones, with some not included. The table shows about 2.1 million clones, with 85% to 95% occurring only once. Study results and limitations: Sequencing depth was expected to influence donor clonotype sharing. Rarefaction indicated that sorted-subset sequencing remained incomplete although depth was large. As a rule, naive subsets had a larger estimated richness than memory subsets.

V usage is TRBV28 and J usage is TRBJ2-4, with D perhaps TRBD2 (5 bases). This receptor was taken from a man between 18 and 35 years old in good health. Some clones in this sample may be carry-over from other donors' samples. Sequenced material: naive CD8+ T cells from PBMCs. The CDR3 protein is CASTLAGTKNIQYF. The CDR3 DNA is TGTGCCAGCACCCTTGCCGGGACCAAAAACATTCAGTACTTC.